This TCR beta chain was observed in a study of T-cell reconstitution after alpha-beta-depleted transplantation in children. Trimming took 7 bases from V and 3 from J, leaving 17 bases between them. The CDR3 is made up of 15 amino acids. Study conclusions and caveats: Several patients had high TCRbeta diversity at day 60; it came from surviving recipient T cells and thymic progenitors. About two months after transplant, alpha-beta T cells reportedly came from several hundred expanded graft clones. It was newly produced T cells that mostly accounted for T-cell counts and diversity one year after transplant.

This clonotype was seen repeatedly, ten times or more. Antigen unknown. Using unique molecular identifiers, the investigators prepared the TCRbeta library. TCRdb fed the PCR reads into MiXCR, producing one record per CDR3 protein. Altogether about 200,000 distinct CDR3 sequences are present, approximately 6.9% being singletons, with the ten largest covering 5% to 6.5%. The V and J genes are TRBV12-3 or TRBV12-4 and TRBJ2-3; the D gene is possibly TRBD2 (5 bases). The sequencing used PBMCs, collected before TCRalphabeta/CD19-depleted stem cell transplant. The origin of this receptor is a boy aged 2 to 10 with acute lymphoblastic leukemia, due to receive a stem cell transplant. The chain's CDR3 is CASTTGRTLTDTQYF. The CDR3 bases are TGTGCCAGCACCACGGGAAGAACCTTAACAGATACGCAGTATTTT.